These 24 T cell receptor beta chains were sequenced from one sample in a study of control samples from healthy donors and cancer patients. Libraries were prepared by immunoSEQ multiplex PCR; TCRdb keeps only in-frame clonotypes and omits some of them. The data contain 40,000 to 50,000 clones, approximately 87% of them singletons. Specimen: blood. Receptors originate from a man aged 55 to 69 in good health.

This chain uses TRBV5-1 with TRBJ2-2; D is uncertain. Germline V gives CDR1 SGHRS, CDR2 YFSETQ. CDR3 length equals 14 residues. V lost 6 bases, J lost 1 base, and 10 bases lay in between. The CDR3 DNA follows: TGCGCCAGCACTCGGGCAGGGAACACCGGGGAGCTGTTTTTT. It is translated as CASTRAGNTGELFF.

The chain recombines TRBV7-9 with TRBJ1-1; D may be TRBD1 (6 bases). CDR1 is SEHNR, CDR2 FQNEAQ, per germline (reference sequence). The CDR3 spans 15 residues. The germline V and J ends were trimmed by 4 bases and 0 bases, with 12 bases remaining between them. The CDR3 spells CASSSGQPMNTEAFF. The CDR3, as DNA: TGTGCCAGCAGCTCCGGACAGCCCATGAACACTGAAGCTTTCTTT.

This clone was detected only a few times. The chain uses TRBV6-2 or TRBV6-3 and TRBJ1-5; D not certain. Looked up from germline, CDR1 is MNHEY and CDR2 is SVGEGT. CDR3 length equals 17 residues. Deletions cut 0 bases from V and 5 bases from J, with 17 bases between. CDR3 sequence (DNA): TGTGCCAGCAGTTACTCCTTACTAGTTGGAGGCTATCAGCCCCAGCATTTT. Its translation is CASSYSLLVGGYQPQHF.

As for this clone: At one end, the junction sequence differs from germline, possibly due to a read error. This chain connects TRBV7-7 to TRBJ2-3; 11 positions agree with TRBD2. CDR3 length equals 14 residues. The germline gives CDR1 SSHAT, CDR2 FNYEAQ (reference sequence). CDR3: CASSPSGRTDTQYF. CDR3 DNA: TGTGCTAGCAGCCCTAGCGGGAGGACAGATACGCAGTATTTT.

This clone has just one count. This sequence joins TRBV27 and TRBJ2-1; TRBD1 might be the D (5 bases). The CDR3 runs to 15 residues. The V end lost 5 bases, the J end lost 1 base, and 12 bases lay between the germline ends. CDR1 MNHEY and CDR2 SMNVEV come from the germline V gene (reference sequence). CDR3 loop: CASSPQGWSYNEQFF. CDR3 coding DNA: TGTGCCAGCAGTCCCCAGGGATGGTCCTACAATGAGCAGTTCTTC.

The chain uses TRBV27 and TRBJ1-5; a weak D match, TRBD1 (5 bases). The CDR3 sequence is 17 residues long. Germline CDR1 is MNHEY and CDR2 is SMNVEV (reference sequence). Trimming cost V 0 bases and J 1 base, with 13 bases left between them. This CDR3 reads CASSLSREPYSNQPQHF. DNA of the CDR3: TGTGCCAGCAGTTTATCCAGGGAGCCTTACAGCAATCAGCCCCAGCATTTT.

V is TRBV7-2 and J is TRBJ1-4, with TRBD1 identical over 8 bases. The CDR3 has 15 residues. Germline CDR1 SGHTA, CDR2 FQGNSA. With 5 bases clipped from V and 7 bases from J, the junction kept 9 bases outside the gene matches. Written as DNA, the CDR3 is TGTGCCAGCAGCGCCCGACAGGGGATAGGTGAAAAACTGTTTTTT. This translates into CASSARQGIGEKLFF.

J is TRBJ1-1 and V is TRBV14; D not certain. CDR3 length: 14 residues. The germline gives CDR1 SGHDN, CDR2 FVKESK. V gave up 0 bases and J gave up 5 bases, with 10 bases separating them. The CDR3 here is CASSQDQVLTEAFF. The CDR3 region has the DNA TGTGCCAGCAGCCAAGATCAAGTCCTTACTGAAGCTTTCTTT.

This chain connects TRBV5-8 to TRBJ2-7; tentatively, D is TRBD1 or TRBD2 (5 bases each). V was clipped by 0 bases and J by 0 bases, with 13 bases between them. The CDR3 runs to 16 residues. Germline V gives CDR1 SGHTS, CDR2 YDEGEE. The chain's CDR3 is CASSLGMGEASYEQYF. The CDR3 DNA sequence: TGTGCCAGCAGCTTGGGTATGGGGGAAGCCTCCTACGAGCAGTACTTC.

The chain has TRBV7-2 and TRBJ1-6; D is possibly TRBD1 (6 bases). The CDR3 extends over 15 amino acids. Germline-derived CDR1 and CDR2 are SGHTA and FQGNSA. Between the trimmed V and J ends, which lost 2 bases and 7 bases, there was a span of 12 bases. CDR3 region: CASSLSGARNSPLHF. CDR3 nucleotides: TGTGCCAGCAGCTTATCGGGGGCGCGGAATTCACCCCTCCACTTT.

The rearrangement uses TRBV6-5 and TRBJ2-1, with D possibly being TRBD1 or TRBD2 (5 bases each). V was cut by 11 bases and J by 1 base, with 15 bases left in between. Per germline, CDR1 MNHEY and CDR2 SVGAGI. The CDR3 runs to 14 residues. Here the CDR3 DNA reads TGTGCCCTCGCCTGGGGGAGTTCCTACAATGAGCAGTTCTTC. Translating gives CALAWGSSYNEQFF.

The chain employs TRBV7-2 and TRBJ2-1; D possibly corresponds to TRBD2 (5 bases). The CDR3 contains 15 residues. Germline-derived CDR1 and CDR2 are SGHTA and FQGNSA. V was trimmed by 3 bases and J by 1 base, leaving 10 bases between them. This chain's CDR3 is CASSFDSGSYNEQFF. In nucleotides, the CDR3 is TGTGCCAGCAGCTTCGACTCGGGGTCCTACAATGAGCAGTTCTTC.

The chain joins TRBV6-2 or TRBV6-3 to TRBJ1-2; no clear D. This CDR3 has 15 amino acids. The ends were cut back, 2 bases at V and 4 bases at J, with 14 bases in the middle. CDR1 MNHEY and CDR2 SVGEGT come from the germline V gene. The CDR3 DNA follows: TGTGCCAGCAGTTACCTGATGCCAGGTGTCTATGGCTACACCTTC. Translation: CASSYLMPGVYGYTF.

The V call is TRBV7-2, the J call TRBJ2-3, with D maybe TRBD2 (5 bases). Trimming stripped 5 bases from V and 3 bases from J, with 15 bases between. The CDR3 loop spans 15 amino acids. Looked up from germline, CDR1 is SGHTA and CDR2 is FQGNSA. This CDR3 is CASSPRIGVTDTQYF. In nucleotides, the CDR3 is TGTGCCAGCAGCCCGCGCATCGGGGTTACAGATACGCAGTATTTT.

The gene calls are TRBV19 and TRBJ1-1; 7 bases map to TRBD1. CDR1 is LNHDA and CDR2 is SQIVND in the germline V gene (reference sequence). The V segment lost 10 bases and the J segment 0 bases; nucleotides outside the gene matches: 14. The CDR3 loop spans 16 amino acids. The CDR3 coding sequence is TGTGCCAACCTCAGACAGGGTGGGAATATGAACACTGAAGCTTTCTTT. Its protein product is CANLRQGGNMNTEAFF.

This chain uses TRBV6-4 with TRBJ1-3; D perhaps matches TRBD1 (6 bases). The CDR3 runs 21 residues. The V end was cut by 2 bases, the J end by 3 bases, with 29 bases between. CDR1 and CDR2 from the germline V gene are MRHNA and SNTAGT. CDR3 coding DNA: TGTGCCAGCAGTGACGGGGTTGGGCGGATCAGGGGACCCCCACTTGGAAACACCATATATTTT. Translated: CASSDGVGRIRGPPLGNTIYF.

This chain joins TRBV7-8 and TRBJ2-2; D unresolved. Between the trimmed V and J ends, which lost 5 bases and 7 bases, there was a span of 26 bases. The CDR3 has 18 amino acids. The germline CDR1 and CDR2 sequences are SGHVS and FQNEAQ. DNA of the CDR3: TGTGCCAGCAGCCCCCGGTTCAAGATCATCCAAATCGGCGGGGAGCTGTTTTTT. It yields the protein CASSPRFKIIQIGGELFF.

DNA for the CDR3: TGTGCCACAGCCGATCGGGGAGCAGGGGGCACGTATGGCTACACCTTC. It codes for CATADRGAGGTYGYTF. J is TRBJ1-2 and V is TRBV28; the match to TRBD1 covers 8 bases. The CDR3 contains 16 residues. V shed 10 bases, J shed 5 bases, and the junction held 18 bases outside the gene matches. Germline loops: CDR1 MDHEN, CDR2 SYDVKM.

The chain recombines TRBV5-6 with TRBJ1-2; a possible D gene is TRBD1 (6 bases). Germline V gene lookup returns CDR1 SGHDT and CDR2 YYEEEE. CDR3 length: 16 amino acids. Trimming shortened V by 4 bases and J by 1 base, and 17 bases separated the two germline ends. The CDR3 sequence is CASSRGAEGRNYGYTF. The CDR3 region has the DNA TGTGCCAGCAGCCGGGGGGCGGAGGGGCGTAACTATGGCTACACCTTC.

The V and J genes are TRBV27 and TRBJ2-7; D is possibly TRBD2 (6 bases). This CDR3 has 14 residues. Germline assignment: CDR1 MNHEY and CDR2 SMNVEV (reference sequence). V was shortened by 8 bases and J by 2 bases, with 16 bases between the two germline ends. The CDR3 DNA sequence: TGTGCCAGCTGTCCCGGGACTGGGACCTACGAGCAGTACTTC. This codes for CASCPGTGTYEQYF.

The chain uses TRBV28 and TRBJ2-7; tentative D call: TRBD2 (7 bases). The CDR3 has 14 amino acids. Trimming removed 7 bases at V and 7 bases at J, with 20 bases between. Germline CDR1 is MDHEN and CDR2 is SYDVKM. The CDR3: CASTLRGGLREQYF. CDR3 bases: TGTGCCAGCACCCTAAGGGGGGGGCTCCGGGAGCAGTACTTC. The variable domain in full, completed from reference TRBV28 and TRBJ2-7, reads DVKVTQSSRYLVKRTGEKVFLECVQDMDHENMFWYRQDPGLGLRLIYFSYDVKMKEKGDIPEGYSVSREKKERFSLILESASTNQTSMYLCASTLRGGLREQYFGPGTRLTVT.

This rearrangement joins TRBV7-6 to TRBJ1-1, with 10 bases lining up with TRBD1. The V gene end was trimmed by 1 base and the J gene end by 7 bases; junction bases not matched to a gene: 6. Germline CDR1 reads SGHVS; CDR2 reads FNYEAQ. The CDR3 has 15 amino acids. CDR3 nucleotide sequence: TGTGCCAGCAGCTTAGGGACAGGGGGTAGGGGTGAAGCTTTCTTT. Protein product: CASSLGTGGRGEAFF. The full variable domain, in which reference TRBV7-6 and TRBJ1-1 provide the parts outside the CDR3, is GAGVSQSPRYKVTKRGQDVALRCDPISGHVSLYWYRQALGQGPEFLTYFNYEAQQDKSGLPNDRFSAERPEGSISTLTIQRTEQRDSAMYRCASSLGTGGRGEAFFGQGTRLTVV.

This clone was observed a handful of times. V usage is TRBV7-9 and J usage is TRBJ2-5; 12 bases match TRBD2. The CDR3 loop spans 16 amino acids. Germline V CDR1 and CDR2: SEHNR, FQNEAQ (reference sequence). V gave up 3 bases and J gave up 1 base; unmatched junction bases: 3. The chain's CDR3 is CASSFRLAGAQETQYF. DNA of the CDR3: TGTGCCAGCAGCTTCCGACTAGCGGGAGCCCAAGAGACCCAGTACTTC.

This clone was seen a few times. The V and J genes are TRBV6-2 or TRBV6-3 and TRBJ2-7; D uncertain. This CDR3 spans 16 amino acids. Trimming stripped 6 bases from V and 3 bases from J, with 21 bases between. Germline values: CDR1 MNHEY, CDR2 SVGEGT. The CDR3 nucleotides are TGTGCCAGCAGCCCCCCCTCGGATGGCGGCGTCTACGAGCAGTACTTC. Translation: CASSPPSDGGVYEQYF.